This TCR beta chain was documented in a study of chemoradiotherapy in HPV16-positive cancers. For the study at large: Candidate HPV-specific clones and shared TCR motifs came from a couple of HPV16-positive patients. The study's findings and limits: Candidate HPV-specific clones and E7-related TCR motifs grew in tumor during treatment.

CDR1 is SGHTA, CDR2 FQGNSA, per germline. V was pared by 5 bases and J by 3 bases, with 11 bases between. The CDR3 contains 14 residues. Over chemoradiotherapy, repertoires were sampled more than once. About this clone: Its antigen is unknown.

Produced via immunoSEQ multiplex PCR; TCRdb's table is partial and in-frame only. The sample carries 9,000 to 13,000 clones, more than 85% recorded once. The origin of this receptor is a human donor with HPV-associated anogenital cancer. Specimen: blood, collected from a patient who underwent chemoradiotherapy. This chain uses TRBV7-2 with TRBJ1-3; weak D call: TRBD1 (5 bases). The CDR3 DNA sequence: TGTGCCAGCAGCCCGCGACAGTATGGAAACACCATATATTTT. This gives the protein CASSPRQYGNTIYF.